This T cell receptor beta chain was recovered during a study of T cell responses to AZD1222 COVID-19 vaccine. Overall study findings and caveats: The donors showed a predominance of white British ancestry and of females, with possible underestimation of clonal diversity. Only 5 or 6 people who got AZD1222 tested seropositive at baseline. The repertoires were collected only after the peak T cell response. Researchers report vaccine-associated CD4 TCRs spanning spike, with dominance at 160-218 and 743-854.

TCRdb's table, derived via immunoSEQ multiplex PCR, lists solely in-frame clones and lacks some. The data show some 100,000 clones, about 86% seen once. The length of the CDR3 is 14 residues. V was clipped by 6 bases and J by 5 bases; unmatched bases: 7. Germline assignment: CDR1 SGDLS and CDR2 YYNGEE. With regard to this clone: The antigen is not known.

The chain links TRBV9 to TRBJ2-2; 7 bases line up with TRBD1. The sequencing used peripheral blood, collected on day 0 of AZD1222 vaccination. This clonotype was sampled from an adult in good health. The CDR3, as DNA: TGTGCCAGCAATCAGGGGGTGGGGACCGGGGAGCTGTTTTTT. Its translation: CASNQGVGTGELFF.